One T cell receptor beta chain is described in this entry. The sample belongs to a study of T cell changes during pregnancy in multiple sclerosis. Assay used: immunoSEQ multiplex PCR; TCRdb lists only in-frame clones, some missing. The sample contains more than 50,000 clones, less than 95% of which appear only once. Sequences were derived from CD8+ T cells from peripheral blood mononuclear cells, sampled after pregnancy. The receptor's source is a female donor with multiple sclerosis, enrolled in a pregnancy study.

CDR3 coding DNA: TGTGCCAGCAGCGTAGGACATGCTACGGGGTCCACAGATACGCAGTATTTT. Translation: CASSVGHATGSTDTQYF. This sequence joins TRBV9 and TRBJ2-3, with D perhaps TRBD2 (5 bases). The CDR3 covers 17 residues. V lost 0 bases and J lost 2, with 16 bases in between. CDR1 and CDR2 (germline): SGDLS, YYNGEE.